One sample yielded the 19 T cell receptor beta chains listed below, sequenced in a study of blood T cell repertoires in COVID-19. Only in-frame clones appear in the TCRdb table, and some are missing; sequencing was by immunoSEQ multiplex PCR. The table includes about 270,000 clones, 85% to 90% detected once. Sequencing was done on a sample of PBMCs or T cells enriched from blood (not recorded which). The receptor source for this set is a woman under 30 who had recovered from COVID-19.

The CDR3 protein is CASSSSGGYGYTF. The DNA of the CDR3 is TGTGCCAGCAGCTCGTCGGGGGGCTACGGCTACACCTTC. The chain uses TRBV6-2 or TRBV6-3 and TRBJ1-2; a weak D match, TRBD1 (6 bases). V dropped 6 bases and J dropped 8 bases, with 16 bases sitting between them. There are 13 residues in the CDR3. Germline loops: CDR1 MNHEY, CDR2 SVGEGT.

V is TRBV11-3 and J is TRBJ2-7, with D possibly matching TRBD1 (6 bases). The V gene lost 5 bases and the J gene lost 5 bases, with 16 bases spanning the gap. Germline assignment: CDR1 SGHNT and CDR2 YENEEA. The CDR3 covers 14 residues. The CDR3 DNA reads TGTGCCAGCAGCACAAGGGACAAGAACCACGAGCAGTACTTC. This codes for CASSTRDKNHEQYF.

The chain combines TRBV18 with TRBJ2-5; D perhaps matches TRBD1 (8 bases). The CDR3 has 15 amino acids. Per germline, CDR1 KGHSH and CDR2 LQKENI. V was shortened by 3 bases and J by 4 bases, with 15 bases between the two germline ends. CDR3 loop: CASSPGGTGGETQYF. In DNA form, the CDR3 reads TGTGCCAGCTCACCGGGGGGGACAGGAGGAGAGACCCAGTACTTC.

This clone was recorded once. V is TRBV29-1 and J is TRBJ2-7; D perhaps matches TRBD1 (5 bases). V lost 5 bases and J 3 bases, leaving 11 bases between the germline ends. This CDR3 has 12 residues. Germline V lookup: CDR1 SQVTM, CDR2 ANQGSEA. The chain's CDR3 is CSVRRTNYEQYF. Here the CDR3 DNA reads TGCAGCGTTAGAAGGACAAACTACGAGCAGTACTTC.

The genes are TRBV27 and TRBJ1-2, with 11 bases identical to TRBD1. The CDR3 has 15 amino acids. V was clipped by 8 bases and J by 8 bases; unmatched bases: 13. Germline-derived CDR1 and CDR2 are MNHEY and SMNVEV (reference sequence). CDR3 DNA: TGTGCCAGCCATTTTAGCGGGACAGGGGGTTGGGGCTACACCTTC. Its protein product is CASHFSGTGGWGYTF.

This chain joins TRBV27 and TRBJ2-5; D is unclear. This CDR3 contains 12 residues. The germline V gene encodes CDR1 MNHEY and CDR2 SMNVEV (reference sequence). V was pared by 4 bases and J by 5 bases, with 8 bases between. CDR3 loop: CASSSPGETQYF. The CDR3 DNA reads as TGTGCCAGCAGTTCCCCGGGTGAGACCCAGTACTTC.

CDR3 DNA: TGCGCCAGCAGCCAGAACTACAATGAGCAGTTCTTC. This codes for CASSQNYNEQFF. This sequence joins TRBV5-1 and TRBJ2-1; D uncertain. The CDR3 consists of 12 residues. Germline V CDR1 and CDR2: SGHRS, YFSETQ. V was shortened by 4 bases and J by 3 bases, with 5 bases between the two germline ends.

The rearrangement uses TRBV5-1 and TRBJ1-4; 10 bases match TRBD1. Germline V gene sequence: CDR1 SGHRS, CDR2 YFSETQ. V lost 4 bases, J lost 7 bases, and 4 bases stayed unmatched. The CDR3 is made up of 14 amino acids. CDR3 nucleotide sequence: TGCGCCAGCAGCCCGGACAGGGGGAGTGAAAAACTGTTTTTT. Translating it yields CASSPDRGSEKLFF.

The V call is TRBV3-1 (or the pseudogene TRBV3-2), the J call TRBJ2-3; 8 bases are shared with TRBD2. The V segment lost 0 bases and the J segment 4 bases; nucleotides outside the gene matches: 3. The CDR3 sequence is 15 residues long. Germline V gene sequence: CDR1 LGHDT, CDR2 YNNKEL (reference sequence). CDR3 loop: CASSQERGGPDTQYF. CDR3 in DNA: TGTGCCAGCAGCCAAGAACGGGGGGGTCCAGATACGCAGTATTTT.

The V call is TRBV18, the J call TRBJ1-4; TRBD1 aligns across 7 bases. CDR1 and CDR2 from the germline V gene are KGHSH and LQKENI. Losses at the gene ends were 0 bases for V and 8 bases for J; bases not matched to a gene: 9. The CDR3 totals 16 residues. CDR3 coding DNA: TGTGCCAGCTCACCACCGGGATATAGGACAGGCGAAAAACTGTTTTTT. This gives the protein CASSPPGYRTGEKLFF.

This rearrangement joins TRBV4-1 to TRBJ2-7; 7 positions match TRBD1. This CDR3 is 14 amino acids long. J was trimmed by 4 bases and V by 0 bases; bases with no gene match: 3. Germline V gives CDR1 MGHRA, CDR2 YSYEKL. The CDR3 here is CASSQDPGQYEQYF. CDR3 in DNA: TGCGCCAGCAGCCAAGACCCGGGACAGTACGAGCAGTACTTC.

This clone has just a few counts. Other DNA sequences in the same sample also yield this CDR3. The chain has TRBV5-1 and TRBJ2-5, with TRBD2 matching over 10 bases. Germline trimming cut 1 base from V and 3 bases from J; bases unmatched to any gene: 3. CDR1 SGHRS and CDR2 YFSETQ come from the germline V gene. CDR3 size: 15 residues. The CDR3 DNA sequence: TGCGCCAGCAGCTTGTTTCTAGCGGGGGAAGAGACCCAGTACTTC. Its translation is CASSLFLAGEETQYF. Together with reference TRBV5-1 and TRBJ2-5, the CDR3 gives the full variable domain: KAGVTQTPRYLIKTRGQQVTLSCSPISGHRSVSWYQQTPGQGLQFLFEYFSETQRNKGNFPGRFSGRQFSNSRSEMNVSTLELGDSALYLCASSLFLAGEETQYFGPGTRLLVL.

The chain uses TRBV10-3 and TRBJ2-7, with a possible D match to TRBD1 (5 bases). The CDR3 runs 12 residues. Germline CDR1 ENHRY, CDR2 SYGVKD. Trimming took off 8 bases at V and 0 bases at J, with 8 bases between the two ends. CDR3 coding DNA: TGTGCCATCGGGGCTTCCTCCTACGAGCAGTACTTC. This translates into CAIGASSYEQYF.

V and J are TRBV6-5 and TRBJ1-5; D uncertain. V shed 5 bases and J shed 6 bases, with 17 bases lying between them. Germline V gene data show CDR1 as MNHEY and CDR2 as SVGAGI. CDR3 length: 15 amino acids. The DNA for the CDR3 is TGTGCCAGCAGTCCAAAAGGGTCGGGGAGTCAGCCCCAGCATTTT. Residues: CASSPKGSGSQPQHF.

The rearrangement joins TRBV14 to TRBJ2-7; weak D call: TRBD2 (5 bases). Germline CDR1 SGHDN, CDR2 FVKESK. V was trimmed by 1 base and J by 2 bases, leaving 9 bases between them. The CDR3 is made up of 14 amino acids. CDR3 nucleotides: TGTGCCAGCAGCCAAGCGGACTTTACCTACGAGCAGTACTTC. Translating gives CASSQADFTYEQYF.

The chain uses TRBV16 and TRBJ1-3; a weak D match, TRBD1 (5 bases). The length of the CDR3 is 15 residues. From germline, CDR1 is KGHSY and CDR2 FQNENV. V was trimmed by 4 bases and J by 2 bases, leaving 12 bases between them. CDR3 nucleotides: TGTGCCAGCAGCCGGACCCCAGGGACTGGAAACACCATATATTTT. This gives the protein CASSRTPGTGNTIYF.

This clone came up once. The CDR3: CASSRSGGYDYGYTF. As DNA, the CDR3 is TGTGCCAGCAGCCGCTCGGGGGGTTACGACTATGGCTACACCTTC. This chain connects TRBV3-1 (or the pseudogene TRBV3-2) to TRBJ1-2; weak D call: TRBD1 (5 bases). This CDR3 spans 15 amino acids. Germline V CDR1 and CDR2: LGHDT, YNNKEL (reference sequence). The V end lost 4 bases, the J end lost 3 bases, and 15 bases lay between the germline ends.

The genes are TRBV7-9 and TRBJ2-1; D gene unclear. CDR3 length: 18 residues. Trimming removed 1 base at V and 0 bases at J, with 16 bases between. Germline assignment: CDR1 SEHNR and CDR2 FQNEAQ (reference sequence). The CDR3 region is CASSLVPTLPISYNEQFF. The CDR3 bases are TGTGCCAGCAGCTTAGTTCCGACTTTGCCTATCTCCTACAATGAGCAGTTCTTC.

This sequence joins TRBV18 and TRBJ1-2; TRBD1 aligns across 8 bases. CDR1 KGHSH and CDR2 LQKENI come from the germline V gene. This CDR3 is built from 15 residues. V was pared by 3 bases and J by 4 bases, with 7 bases of the junction left unmatched. This CDR3 reads CASSPPTGQAYGYTF. DNA for the CDR3: TGTGCCAGCTCACCGCCTACGGGACAGGCCTATGGCTACACCTTC.